These 27 T cell receptor beta chains share one sample of origin, sequenced in a study of OX40 agonist ivuxolimab in advanced cancers. TCRdb keeps only in-frame clones here, not all; method: immunoSEQ multiplex PCR. The sample carries 70,000 to 95,000 clones, around 90% recorded once. This material consisted of CD4+ or CD8+ T cells sorted from blood, taken in a trial of the OX40 agonist ivuxolimab. These receptors were taken from an adult with an advanced solid tumor such as melanoma, head and neck, liver or kidney cancer.

Only a few counts were recorded for this clone. The rearrangement joins TRBV5-4 to TRBJ2-6, with TRBD1 as a possible D gene (5 bases). This CDR3 has 14 residues. Trimming shortened V by 10 bases and J by 4 bases, and 15 bases separated the two germline ends. Germline CDR1 is SGHNT and CDR2 is YYREEE (reference sequence). The CDR3 loop reads CAVQTGRGANVLTF. The CDR3 DNA follows: TGTGCCGTTCAAACAGGAAGGGGGGCCAACGTCCTGACTTTC.

The chain couples TRBV21-1 to TRBJ1-6; no DNA check was done on the table's D call, TRBD1. TRBV21-1 is termed a pseudogene. The CDR3 sequence is 17 residues long. This chain's CDR3 is CASSQRGQRSYNSPLHF. In nucleotides, the CDR3 is TGTGCCAGCAGCCAACGGGGACAGCGCTCCTATAATTCACCCCTCCACTTT.

The chain recombines TRBV7-2 with TRBJ2-5; no clear D gene. The CDR3 is made up of 16 amino acids. Germline V CDR1 and CDR2: SGHTA, FQGNSA. Trimming left V 0 bases short and J 2 bases short, with 13 bases between. CDR3 region: CASSLAVLRTQETQYF. Here the CDR3 DNA reads TGTGCCAGCAGCTTAGCGGTGTTAAGAACTCAAGAGACCCAGTACTTC.

V gene TRBV5-4 combines with J gene TRBJ1-2; D call uncertain. Germline V gene lookup returns CDR1 SGHNT and CDR2 YYREEE (reference sequence). The CDR3 has 14 residues. Trimming cost V 1 base and J 2 bases, with 9 bases left between them. The CDR3 DNA sequence: TGTGCCAGCAGCTTGACGGAAGGAAACTATGGCTACACCTTC. Its protein product is CASSLTEGNYGYTF.

Note on this clone: The sample contains more than one DNA sequence encoding this CDR3. This chain links TRBV15 with TRBJ2-7; 8 bases match TRBD1. V lost 3 bases to trimming and J lost 2 bases; unmatched junction nucleotides: 3. The CDR3 totals 14 residues. Germline V gene lookup returns CDR1 LNHNV and CDR2 YYDKDF (reference sequence). CDR3 DNA: TGTGCCACCAGCAGGGGGACAGGCGCCTACGAGCAGTACTTC. This gives the protein CATSRGTGAYEQYF.

The chain employs TRBV7-9 and TRBJ2-7, with 7 bases fitting TRBD1. There are 14 residues in the CDR3. J lost 3 bases, V lost 2 bases, and 4 bases had no gene match. Looked up from germline, CDR1 is SEHNR and CDR2 is FQNEAQ (reference sequence). The CDR3 nucleotides are TGTGCCAGCAGCTTAAGACAGGGTGGCTACGAGCAGTACTTC. Its protein product is CASSLRQGGYEQYF.

The chain uses TRBV28 and TRBJ2-5; 9 bases match TRBD1. V lost 7 bases, J lost 3 bases, and 6 bases stayed unmatched. The CDR3 loop spans 14 amino acids. Germline loops: CDR1 MDHEN, CDR2 SYDVKM. CDR3 region: CASNRWDREETQYF. Written as DNA, the CDR3 is TGTGCCAGCAATAGATGGGACAGGGAAGAGACCCAGTACTTC.

V and J are TRBV5-1 and TRBJ2-7; 14 positions match TRBD2. This CDR3 contains 15 residues. Germline CDR1 and CDR2: SGHRS and YFSETQ. V lost 3 bases and J lost 7; bases outside the gene matches: 6. The CDR3 loop is CASSSGTSGSGEQYF. In DNA form, the CDR3 reads TGCGCCAGCAGCTCCGGGACTAGCGGGAGTGGGGAGCAGTACTTC.

This sequence joins TRBV5-5 and TRBJ2-2; D gene ambiguous. CDR1 is SGHKS and CDR2 is YYEKEE in the germline V gene (reference sequence). The V end lost 1 base, the J end lost 7 bases, and 2 bases lay between the germline ends. The CDR3 length is 11 residues. Written as DNA, the CDR3 is TGTGCCAGCAGCTTGTACGGGGAGCTGTTTTTT. Amino acids: CASSLYGELFF.

This sequence joins TRBV5-1 and TRBJ2-1; no clear D gene. V was pared by 3 bases and J by 7 bases, with 11 bases between. This CDR3 contains 13 residues. In germline, CDR1 is SGHRS, CDR2 YFSETQ. This chain's CDR3 is CASSSRTQNEQFF. As DNA, the CDR3 is TGCGCCAGCAGCTCGCGCACCCAAAATGAGCAGTTCTTC.

V and J are TRBV5-1 and TRBJ2-1; tentatively, D is TRBD1 (5 bases). Trimming stripped 1 base from V and 2 bases from J, with 10 bases between. The CDR3 extends over 15 amino acids. CDR1 is SGHRS, CDR2 YFSETQ, per germline. CDR3 amino acids: CASSLKTDTYNEQFF. In DNA form, the CDR3 reads TGCGCCAGCAGCTTGAAGACAGACACCTACAATGAGCAGTTCTTC.

V is TRBV5-1 and J is TRBJ2-7; TRBD2 might be the D (6 bases). The CDR3 is 12 amino acids. V was shortened by 3 bases and J by 12 bases, with 16 bases between the two germline ends. The germline gives CDR1 SGHRS, CDR2 YFSETQ. The CDR3 DNA follows: TGCGCCAGCAGCTCGGAGGGGTTCCGGAGGTACTTC. The encoded protein is CASSSEGFRRYF.

The CDR3 coding sequence is TGTGCCTGGAGTTGGGGGGGGACAGGGCGTCTGGGTGGAAACACCATATATTTT. Its protein is CAWSWGGTGRLGGNTIYF. The V and J genes are TRBV30 and TRBJ1-3; 9 bases line up with TRBD1. V was pared by 2 bases and J by 3 bases, with 14 bases of the junction left unmatched. The CDR3 runs to 18 residues. Germline V gene sequence: CDR1 GTSNPN, CDR2 SVGIG (reference sequence).

The chain joins TRBV19 to TRBJ1-5; 7 bases match TRBD1. The V segment lost 6 bases and the J segment 3 bases; nucleotides outside the gene matches: 5. This CDR3 region has 14 residues. Per the germline V gene, CDR1 is LNHDA and CDR2 is SQIVND (reference sequence). The CDR3 loop reads CASSYDRANQPQHF. DNA for the CDR3: TGTGCCAGTAGCTACGACAGGGCCAATCAGCCCCAGCATTTT.

In its sample, this clone was seen once. V and J are TRBV7-9 and TRBJ1-1; a possible D gene is TRBD1 (6 bases). V was shortened by 3 bases and J by 8 bases, with 10 bases between the two germline ends. Germline V gives CDR1 SEHNR, CDR2 FQNEAQ (reference sequence). This CDR3 is built from 12 residues. DNA for the CDR3: TGTGCCAGCAGCTTTACGGACAGAGAAGCTTTCTTT. Encoded protein: CASSFTDREAFF.

This chain joins TRBV18 and TRBJ2-7, with TRBD2 identical over 7 bases. This CDR3 has 14 residues. Germline-derived CDR1 and CDR2 are KGHSH and LQKENI. After removal of 3 bases from V and 3 bases from J, the junction contained 5 bases not matched to a gene. CDR3 residues: CASSPMAGVYEQYF. CDR3 nucleotides: TGTGCCAGCTCACCCATGGCGGGGGTCTACGAGCAGTACTTC.

This clone appeared once. J is TRBJ2-3 and V is TRBV5-4; 9 positions match TRBD1. V shed 4 bases, J shed 2 bases, and the junction held 20 bases outside the gene matches. CDR3 length: 20 residues. Per the germline V gene, CDR1 is SGHNT and CDR2 is YYREEE (reference sequence). CDR3 in DNA: TGTGCCAGCAGCCTCCGGACAGGGGCCCGCTCTCGGGTCCTCACAGATACGCAGTATTTT. As protein: CASSLRTGARSRVLTDTQYF.

The chain combines TRBV11-3 with TRBJ1-6; D remains unclear. The CDR3 consists of 14 residues. Trimming cost V 1 base and J 7 bases, with 8 bases left between them. Per the germline V gene, CDR1 is SGHNT and CDR2 is YENEEA. In DNA, the CDR3 is TGTGCCAGCAGCTTAGTTTCAGGCAATTCACCCCTCCACTTT. Translating gives CASSLVSGNSPLHF.

The genes are TRBV7-2 and TRBJ2-1, with D unclear. Trimming stripped 1 base from V and 0 bases from J, with 10 bases between. Germline lookup yields CDR1 SGHTA and CDR2 FQGNSA. The CDR3 loop spans 16 amino acids. The CDR3: CASSLVGPGSYNEQFF. In nucleotides, the CDR3 is TGTGCCAGCAGCTTAGTGGGCCCCGGCTCCTACAATGAGCAGTTCTTC.

This clone was seen a few times. The chain couples TRBV9 to TRBJ1-1, with 7 nucleotides matching TRBD1. Trimming took 4 bases from V and 0 from J; bases not matched to a gene: 3. Germline V gene sequence: CDR1 SGDLS, CDR2 YYNGEE. The CDR3 extends over 14 amino acids. Here the CDR3 reads CASSSGQLNTEAFF. The CDR3, as DNA: TGTGCCAGCAGCTCGGGACAGCTGAACACTGAAGCTTTCTTT.

DNA for the CDR3: TGCAGCGTAAGACTAGCAGGCACAGATACGCAGTATTTT. Translating gives CSVRLAGTDTQYF. The V and J genes are TRBV29-1 and TRBJ2-3; 7 bases map to TRBD2. Germline V gene sequence: CDR1 SQVTM, CDR2 ANQGSEA. The V and J ends lost 6 bases and 1 base, in that order; junction bases with no gene match: 4. This CDR3 comprises 13 residues.

The chain couples TRBV18 to TRBJ2-3; maybe TRBD2 (6 bases). CDR3 length equals 17 residues. CDR1 is KGHSH, CDR2 LQKENI, per germline. Trimming stripped 4 bases from V and 1 base from J, with 18 bases between. CDR3 residues: CASSLTSEGGGTDTQYF. The DNA for the CDR3 is TGTGCCAGCTCACTGACCTCGGAGGGTGGGGGCACAGATACGCAGTATTTT.

The V gene is TRBV19, the J gene TRBJ2-4, with TRBD2 as a possible D gene (6 bases). CDR1 LNHDA and CDR2 SQIVND come from the germline V gene (reference sequence). CDR3 length equals 16 residues. The ends were cut back, 8 bases at V and 3 bases at J, with 20 bases in the middle. CDR3 loop: CASYDGGNPGKNIQYF. CDR3 DNA: TGTGCCAGTTACGATGGCGGGAACCCTGGCAAAAACATTCAGTACTTC.

This clone was counted between two and nine times. This rearrangement joins TRBV5-5 to TRBJ1-3; 7 nucleotides match TRBD1. Unmatched junction bases numbered 6, after V lost 5 bases and J lost 1 base. The CDR3 has 15 amino acids. The V gene's germline CDR1 is SGHKS and CDR2 YYEKEE (reference sequence). The CDR3 protein is CASRPTGISGNTIYF. The CDR3 nucleotides are TGTGCCAGCAGGCCGACAGGGATTTCTGGAAACACCATATATTTT.

This sequence joins TRBV7-3 and TRBJ2-7, with 7 bases fitting TRBD2. The CDR3 covers 13 residues. With V trimmed by 8 bases and J by 3 bases, 7 bases remained unmatched. Germline V CDR1 and CDR2: SGHTA, FQGTGA. The CDR3, as DNA: TGTGCCAGCGTACTAGCGCTGGTCTACGAGCAGTACTTC. It encodes CASVLALVYEQYF.

The CDR3 sequence is CASSLPYLGLAGGSNEQFF. CDR3 coding DNA: TGTGCCAGCAGCCTACCATATCTAGGACTAGCGGGAGGTAGTAATGAGCAGTTCTTC. The V gene is TRBV11-3, the J gene TRBJ2-1, with 14 bases identical to TRBD2. The V gene's germline CDR1 is SGHNT and CDR2 YENEEA. V was clipped by 5 bases and J by 7 bases; unmatched bases: 16. The CDR3 contains 19 residues. Looking up the rest from reference TRBV11-3 and TRBJ2-1 gives the full variable domain: EAGVVQSPRYKIIEKKQPVAFWCNPISGHNTLYWYLQNLGQGPELLIRYENEEAVDDSQLPKDRFSAERLKGVDSTLKIQPAELGDSAVYLCASSLPYLGLAGGSNEQFFGPGTRLTVL.

The chain has TRBV6-5 and TRBJ2-7; 8 bases are shared with TRBD2. From germline, CDR1 is MNHEY and CDR2 SVGAGI. J gave up 4 bases and V 8 bases, and 7 bases lay outside the gene matches. This CDR3 is built from 13 residues. This CDR3 reads CASVSGGLYEQYF. The CDR3 region has the DNA TGTGCCAGCGTTTCGGGGGGGCTGTACGAGCAGTACTTC.